This T cell receptor beta chain appears in the sequencing data of a study of radiotherapy plus CTLA-4 blockade in lung cancer. The wider study: Among enrolled patients, roughly 20% responded and 25% to 35% achieved disease control. Study-level points and caveats: Among blood TCR repertoires after radiotherapy plus ipilimumab, tumor-derived clones expanded. Early shifts in blood T cell clones, with interferon-beta, reportedly predicted response best.

The assay was immunoSEQ multiplex PCR, and TCRdb's table has in-frame clones only and misses some. This table has tens of thousands of clones, roughly 75% appearing once. As regards this clone: Antigen: not known.

V dropped 3 bases and J dropped 4 bases, with 13 bases sitting between them. The CDR3 spans 15 residues. Germline values: CDR1 MNHNS, CDR2 SASEGT. The chain has TRBV6-1 and TRBJ2-4; D unclear. The source material was peripheral blood, sampled from a patient treated with radiotherapy plus ipilimumab. The receptor's source is a human donor with non-small cell lung cancer who had a complete response to radiotherapy plus ipilimumab. This chain's CDR3 is CASSEGSLIKNIQYF. CDR3 bases: TGTGCCAGCAGTGAGGGCAGTCTGATTAAAAACATTCAGTACTTC.